This T cell receptor beta chain was retrieved from a study of T cell changes during pregnancy in multiple sclerosis. Data came from immunoSEQ multiplex PCR; TCRdb stores just in-frame clones and leaves some out. Here the sample spans about 70,000 clones, 91% being singletons. The CDR3 extends over 14 amino acids. Between the trimmed V and J ends, which lost 1 base and 10 bases, there was a span of 13 bases. Looked up from germline, CDR1 is SGHVS and CDR2 is FQNEAQ. Sequenced here: peripheral blood, sampled in the first trimester of pregnancy. The rearrangement links TRBV7-8 to TRBJ1-4; D may be TRBD1 (6 bases). The receptor was isolated from a female donor with multiple sclerosis, enrolled in a pregnancy study. The CDR3 nucleotides read TGTGCCAGCAGCTTAGACAGGGACCTTGGAAAACTGTTTTTT. This codes for CASSLDRDLGKLFF.